Listed below are T cell receptor beta chains from one sample, sequenced in a study of radiotherapy plus CTLA-4 blockade in lung cancer. Profiling relied on immunoSEQ multiplex PCR, and the TCRdb table lists in-frame clones only, not all of them. The repertoire holds around 100,000 clones, with around 84% as singletons. The material sequenced was peripheral blood, taken from a patient treated with radiotherapy plus ipilimumab. The receptor source for this set is a human donor with non-small cell lung cancer that progressed on radiotherapy plus ipilimumab. Some clones in this sample may be carry-over from other donors' samples. The CDR3 runs from the conserved cysteine through the conserved F or W. The order of the fields is J gene, V gene, CDR3 protein.

TRBJ1-1,TRBV15,CATSSAGGGTEAFF
TRBJ2-7,TRBV25-1,CASSSPPGRGSYEQYF
TRBJ2-4,TRBV28,CASSDRVGIQYF
TRBJ2-5,TRBV29-1,CSVEGSGLQETQYF
TRBJ2-2,TRBV5-1,CASSSQGNTGELFF
TRBJ2-1,TRBV29-1,CSVNRDRAPNEQFF
TRBJ2-3,TRBV6-4,CASRPGLSTDTQYF
TRBJ2-7,TRBV20-1,CSATGQSEQYF
TRBJ2-7,TRBV6-1,CASRDRAYEQYF
TRBJ2-2,TRBV5-1,CASRGRDTTGELFF
TRBJ2-7,TRBV2,CASSGLPGSYEQYF
TRBJ2-2,TRBV6-1,CASSESSDTGELFF
TRBJ2-3,TRBV5-1,CASSFGGVTDTQYF
TRBJ1-2,TRBV7-9,CASSLSGRYGYTF
TRBJ2-1,TRBV4-2,CASSQVNRVDRGSYNEQFF
TRBJ1-1,TRBV18,CASIKGDGEAFF
TRBJ1-2,TRBV7-6,CASSPQGDRRAKTF
TRBJ2-6,TRBV2,CASSEDRVDLSGANVLTF
TRBJ2-7,TRBV18,CASSPQSESSYEQYF
TRBJ1-2,TRBV6-5,CASSYRTGRYTF
TRBJ1-2,TRBV2,CASSATGGGYTF
TRBJ1-2,TRBV6-6,CASSTDTYNYGYTF
TRBJ1-1,TRBV6-5,CASRPLGMNTEAFF
TRBJ2-5,TRBV6-6,CASSRRGAQETQYF
TRBJ1-1,TRBV4-3,CASSQENHRDTEAFF
TRBJ1-2,TRBV2,CASRDRVGPTYGYTF
TRBJ2-1,TRBV5-1,CASSLEVNNEQFF
TRBJ1-2,TRBV9,CASSRTSNGYTF
TRBJ1-2,TRBV4-2,CASSQGAGGAFYGYTF
TRBJ2-7,TRBV10-3,CAISESFEGGYEQYF
TRBJ2-1,TRBV7-2,CASSLTIYNEQFF
TRBJ2-3,TRBV7-2,CASNRDTGTDTQYF
TRBJ2-2,TRBV5-1,CASREGMNTGELFF
TRBJ2-3,TRBV20-1,CSANIADTQYF
TRBJ2-7,TRBV5-1,CASSRERGHEQYF
TRBJ2-5,TRBV7-2,CASSLQETQYF
TRBJ2-1,TRBV2,CAILSTGIYNEQFF
TRBJ2-2,TRBV5-1,CASSFTQTNTGELFF
TRBJ2-2,TRBV29-1,CSVEVAGLGTTLSNTGELFF
TRBJ1-3,TRBV7-6,CASSLVSGGGNTIYF
TRBJ2-1,TRBV6-5,CASSSLDSYNEQFF
TRBJ2-1,TRBV7-2,CASSLGMRVYNEQFF
TRBJ2-7,TRBV5-1,CASSETGPAGISYEQYF
TRBJ1-2,TRBV7-2,CASSLVRAGGQYGYTF
TRBJ1-2,TRBV18,CASSPTRDSVGGYTF
TRBJ2-1,TRBV9,CASSSLTGYNEQFF
TRBJ1-3,TRBV10-3,CAISRDGPAGLSSGNTIYF
TRBJ1-2,TRBV15,CATQSGTAPSYTF
TRBJ1-4,TRBV5-1,CASRLEGEKLFF
TRBJ1-2,TRBV28,CASSLLPGGVFFGGYTF